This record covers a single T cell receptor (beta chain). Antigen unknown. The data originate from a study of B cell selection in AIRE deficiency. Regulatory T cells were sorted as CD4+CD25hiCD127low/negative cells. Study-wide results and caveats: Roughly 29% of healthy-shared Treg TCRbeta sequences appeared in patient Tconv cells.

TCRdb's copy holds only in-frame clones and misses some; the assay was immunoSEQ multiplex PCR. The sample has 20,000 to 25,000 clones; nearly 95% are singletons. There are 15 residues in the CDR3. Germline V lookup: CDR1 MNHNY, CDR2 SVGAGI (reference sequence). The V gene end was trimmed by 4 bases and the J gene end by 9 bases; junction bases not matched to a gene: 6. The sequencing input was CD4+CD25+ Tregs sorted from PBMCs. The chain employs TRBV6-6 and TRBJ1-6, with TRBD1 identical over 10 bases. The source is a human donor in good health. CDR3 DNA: TGTGCCAGCAGTTTCCGGGACAGGGGTGCTTCACCCCTCCACTTT. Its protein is CASSFRDRGASPLHF.